Listed below are T cell receptor beta chains from one sample, sequenced in a study of T cells in Graves' hyperthyroidism and ophthalmopathy. TCRdb re-called the multiplex PCR reads through MiXCR, storing one row per CDR3 protein. The repertoire holds 550,000 to 800,000 distinct CDR3 sequences, about 15% seen once, with roughly 8% in the top ten. Input material: blood. Receptors were obtained from a man younger than 35 with Graves' hyperthyroidism. Both conserved end residues are part of each CDR3. The D gene is left open where the match is weak. Where a row states a size, it is once, few, many or the class of an expanded clone; other rows omit it.

d_call j_call clone_size v_call cdr3_nt cdr3_aa
TRBD2 TRBJ2-2 many TRBV2 TGTGCCAGCAGTGGGGGTTTAGCGGGAAACACCGGGGAGCTGTTTTTT CASSGGLAGNTGELFF
. TRBJ2-7 many TRBV6-2/TRBV6-3 TGTGCCAGCAGTTACGAGCGATACTACGAGCAGTACTTC CASSYERYYEQYF
. TRBJ1-3 many TRBV18 TGTGCCAGCTCACCACCGTGGGCGACAGGAACGAGCTCTGGAAACACCATATATTTT CASSPPWATGTSSGNTIYF
TRBD2 TRBJ2-7 many TRBV11-2 TGTGCCAGCAGCTTAGGGCGGACTAGCGGGAGTATGTACGAGCAGTACTTC CASSLGRTSGSMYEQYF
TRBD2 TRBJ2-2 few TRBV7-6 TGTGCTACCAGCTTAACTAGCGGGAGTTATGACACCGGGGAGCTGTTTTTT CATSLTSGSYDTGELFF
. TRBJ1-3 many TRBV18 TGTGCCAGCTCACCGGGTCGCGGAAACACCATATATTTT CASSPGRGNTIYF
TRBD2 TRBJ2-3 many TRBV11-2 TGTGCCAGCGGACTAGCGGGAGCGGCAGATACGCAGTATTTT CASGLAGAADTQYF
. TRBJ2-7 many TRBV27 TGTGCCAGCAGTTTAAAGGGACACCCCTCCTACGAGCAGTACTTC CASSLKGHPSYEQYF
. TRBJ2-3 many TRBV29-1 TGCAGCGTTGAGGGCGGCTTCACAGATACGCAGTATTTT CSVEGGFTDTQYF
. TRBJ2-5 many TRBV7-2 TGTGCCAGCAGCTTATCCCCTGGGACCCAGTACTTC CASSLSPGTQYF
. TRBJ2-7 . TRBV11-2 TGTGCCAGCAGCTTAGATCCTAGTAGGGGGTACGAGCAGTACTTC CASSLDPSRGYEQYF
. TRBJ2-2 . TRBV11-3 TGTGCCAGCAGCTGGGTTGCGAACACCGGGGAGCTGTTTTTT CASSWVANTGELFF
. TRBJ1-1 few TRBV28 TGTGCCAGCAGTTTAGGGGGGGGGTACGCTCCTGAAGCTTTCTTT CASSLGGGYAPEAFF
. TRBJ1-5 few TRBV3-1 TGTGCCAGCAGCCAAGATTGGGATAGCAATCAGCCCCAGCATTTT CASSQDWDSNQPQHF
. TRBJ1-1 few TRBV12-3/TRBV12-4 TGTGCCAGCAGTTCCCGGGCCCCGCTGAACACTGAAGCTTTCTTT CASSSRAPLNTEAFF
. TRBJ1-5 many TRBV12-3/TRBV12-4 TGTGCCAGCAGTTTCTACGGGCGGAATAGCAATCAGCCCCAGCATTTT CASSFYGRNSNQPQHF
TRBD1 TRBJ2-7 few TRBV7-9 TGTGCCAGCAGCTTAGATTTGACAGGGCCCGCCTACGAGCAGTACTTC CASSLDLTGPAYEQYF
. TRBJ2-1 . TRBV7-3 TGTGCCAGCAGCTTATCCCCAGGGGTTAGCTCCTACAATGAGCAGTTCTTC CASSLSPGVSSYNEQFF
TRBD1 TRBJ1-1 . TRBV4-2 TGTGCCAGCAGCGAGCCCTCACAGGGGGCGAAAACTGAAGCTTTCTTT CASSEPSQGAKTEAFF
. TRBJ2-1 few TRBV18 TGTGCCAGCTCACCATGGGCCGCTCGTAACTCCTACAATGAGCAGTTCTTC CASSPWAARNSYNEQFF
. TRBJ1-1 . TRBV19 TGTGCCAGTAGACCGGGACACCCGAACACTGAAGCTTTCTTT CASRPGHPNTEAFF
TRBD1 TRBJ2-7 many TRBV4-1 TGCGCCAGCAGGCAACAAGGGACAGGGTCCTACGAGCAGTACTTC CASRQQGTGSYEQYF
TRBD2 TRBJ2-7 few TRBV11-2 TGTGCCAGCAGCTTATCCAGCGGGGCTCCCTACGAGCAGTACTTC CASSLSSGAPYEQYF
TRBD2 TRBJ2-1 many TRBV20-1 TGCAGTGCTAGCGGGAGGGCCCCGGATGAGCAGTTCTTC CSASGRAPDEQFF
TRBD1 TRBJ1-1 . TRBV19 TGTGCCAGTAGTATCCTGACAGGGACATCGAACACTGAAGCTTTCTTT CASSILTGTSNTEAFF
. TRBJ1-1 many TRBV28 TGTGCCAGCACCCTCGGGGTCCTGGGCACTGAAGCTTTCTTT CASTLGVLGTEAFF
. TRBJ2-2 few TRBV3-1 TGTGCCAGCAGCATGAGTATCGGGGAGCTGTTTTTT CASSMSIGELFF
TRBD2 TRBJ2-5 few TRBV4-1 TGCGCCAGCAGCCAAGGGGCTAGCGGGATTGAGACCCAGTACTTC CASSQGASGIETQYF
. TRBJ2-7 many TRBV27 TGTGCCAGCAGCCACAGGGTTTCAGGGGAGCAGTACTTC CASSHRVSGEQYF
TRBD1 TRBJ1-1 few TRBV20-1 TGCAGTGCTAGAGGGGAGGGACAGGGGGGTATGACTGAAGCTTTCTTT CSARGEGQGGMTEAFF
. TRBJ2-1 few TRBV6-2/TRBV6-3 TGTGCCAGCAGTTACGGTGCCGCGAATGAGCAGTTCTTC CASSYGAANEQFF
. TRBJ2-3 many TRBV20-1 TGCAGTGCTACCCGAGGACTCCGCACAGATACGCAGTATTTT CSATRGLRTDTQYF
. TRBJ2-6 . TRBV28 TGTGCCAGCCTTGAAGGGTCTGGGGCCAACGTCCTGACTTTC CASLEGSGANVLTF
. TRBJ2-7 . TRBV7-7 TGTGCTAGCTCCGCCTCGGCTTTAGGAGGGGAGCAGTACTTC CASSASALGGEQYF
TRBD1 TRBJ1-1 many TRBV12-3/TRBV12-4 TGTGCCAGCAGTTTAACAGGGGGGGGCTCTGAAGCTTTCTTT CASSLTGGGSEAFF
. TRBJ2-3 many TRBV28 TGTGCCAGCAGTTTACCCCGGAGGAGGGACACAGATACGCAGTATTTT CASSLPRRRDTDTQYF
TRBD2 TRBJ2-7 many TRBV2 TGTGCTACAAAGTCCCAGCGGGGAGACTACGAGCAGTACTTC CATKSQRGDYEQYF
. TRBJ2-7 many TRBV28 TGTGCCAGCAGTTTAATATCGGGGGACGAGCAGTACTTC CASSLISGDEQYF
. TRBJ2-1 few TRBV10-3 TGTGCCATCAGTGAGTCTGCAGGCAAAGGAGGGAAATCCTACAATGAGCAGTTCTTC CAISESAGKGGKSYNEQFF
. TRBJ2-3 few TRBV10-2 TGCGCCAGCAGTGAGTCGGACGACCCTAAACGGTATTTT CASSESDDPKRYF
. TRBJ1-5 . TRBV7-2 TGTGCCAGCGGTAGGTGGAATCAGCCCCAGCATTTT CASGRWNQPQHF
. TRBJ2-3 few TRBV7-9 TGTGCCAGCAGCGGGAGGAGGACAGATACGCAGTATTTT CASSGRRTDTQYF
TRBD1 TRBJ2-7 . TRBV6-1 TGTGCCAGCAGTGGGTCCGGACAGGGGGTGCAGTACTTC CASSGSGQGVQYF